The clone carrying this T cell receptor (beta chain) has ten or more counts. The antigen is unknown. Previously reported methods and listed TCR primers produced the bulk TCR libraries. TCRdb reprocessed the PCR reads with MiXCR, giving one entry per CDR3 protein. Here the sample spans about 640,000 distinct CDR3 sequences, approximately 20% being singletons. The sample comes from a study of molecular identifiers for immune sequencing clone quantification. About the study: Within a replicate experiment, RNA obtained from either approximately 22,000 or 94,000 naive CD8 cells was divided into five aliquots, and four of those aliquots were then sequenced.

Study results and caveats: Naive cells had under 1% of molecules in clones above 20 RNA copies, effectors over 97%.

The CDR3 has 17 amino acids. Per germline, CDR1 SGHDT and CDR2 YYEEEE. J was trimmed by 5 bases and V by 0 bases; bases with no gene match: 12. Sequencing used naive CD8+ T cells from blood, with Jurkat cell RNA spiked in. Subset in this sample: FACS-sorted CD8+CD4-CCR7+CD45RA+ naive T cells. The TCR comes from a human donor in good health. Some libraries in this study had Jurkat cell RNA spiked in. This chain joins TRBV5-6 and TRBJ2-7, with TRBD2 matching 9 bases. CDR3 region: CASSLVQREVPPDEQYF. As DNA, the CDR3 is TGTGCCAGCAGCTTGGTGCAGCGGGAGGTCCCTCCCGACGAGCAGTACTTC.